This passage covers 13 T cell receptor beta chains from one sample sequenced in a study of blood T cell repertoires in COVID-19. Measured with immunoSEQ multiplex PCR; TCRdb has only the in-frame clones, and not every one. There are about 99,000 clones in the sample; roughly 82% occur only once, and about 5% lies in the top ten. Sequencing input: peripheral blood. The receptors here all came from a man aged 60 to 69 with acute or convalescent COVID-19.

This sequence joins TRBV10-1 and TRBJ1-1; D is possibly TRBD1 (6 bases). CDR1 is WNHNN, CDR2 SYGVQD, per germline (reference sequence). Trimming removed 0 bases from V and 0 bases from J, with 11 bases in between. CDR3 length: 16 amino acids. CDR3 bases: TGCGCCAGCAGTGAGTCGACAGGCTTAATGAACACTGAAGCTTTCTTT. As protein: CASSESTGLMNTEAFF.

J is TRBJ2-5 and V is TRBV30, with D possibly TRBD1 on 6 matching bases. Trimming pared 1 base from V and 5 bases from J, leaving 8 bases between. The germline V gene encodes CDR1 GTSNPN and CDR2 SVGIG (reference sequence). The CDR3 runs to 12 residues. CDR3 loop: CAWSDRDETQYF. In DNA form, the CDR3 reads TGTGCCTGGAGTGACAGGGATGAGACCCAGTACTTC.

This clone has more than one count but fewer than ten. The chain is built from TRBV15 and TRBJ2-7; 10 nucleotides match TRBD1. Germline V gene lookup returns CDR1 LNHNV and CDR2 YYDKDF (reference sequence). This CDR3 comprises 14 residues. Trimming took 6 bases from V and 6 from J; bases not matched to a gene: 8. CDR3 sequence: CATRGTGDPPEQYF. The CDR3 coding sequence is TGTGCCACCAGGGGGACAGGGGACCCCCCCGAGCAGTACTTC.

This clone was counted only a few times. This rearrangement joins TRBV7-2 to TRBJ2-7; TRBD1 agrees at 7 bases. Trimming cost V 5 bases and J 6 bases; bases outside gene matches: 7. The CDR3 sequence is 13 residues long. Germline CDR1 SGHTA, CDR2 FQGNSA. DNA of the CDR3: TGTGCCAGCAGCCCAAACCCAGGGGGCGAGCAGTACTTC. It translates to CASSPNPGGEQYF.

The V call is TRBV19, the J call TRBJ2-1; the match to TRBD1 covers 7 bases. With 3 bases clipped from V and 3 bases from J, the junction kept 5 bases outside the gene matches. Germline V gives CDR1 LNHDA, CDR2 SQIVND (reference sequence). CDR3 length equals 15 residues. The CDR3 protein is CASSMTGLFYNEQFF. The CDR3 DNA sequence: TGTGCCAGTAGTATGACAGGGCTCTTCTACAATGAGCAGTTCTTC.

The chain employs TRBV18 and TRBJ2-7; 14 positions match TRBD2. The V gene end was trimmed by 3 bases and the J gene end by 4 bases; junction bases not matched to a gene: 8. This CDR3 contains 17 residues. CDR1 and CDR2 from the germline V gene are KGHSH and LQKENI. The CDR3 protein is CASSPPGTSGRGYEQYF. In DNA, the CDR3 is TGTGCCAGCTCACCGCCCGGGACTAGCGGGAGAGGGTACGAGCAGTACTTC. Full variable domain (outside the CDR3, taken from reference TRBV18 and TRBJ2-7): NAGVMQNPRHLVRRRGQEARLRCSPMKGHSHVYWYRQLPEEGLKFMVYLQKENIIDESGMPKERFSAEFPKEGPSILRIQQVVRGDSAAYFCASSPPGTSGRGYEQYFGPGTRLTVT.

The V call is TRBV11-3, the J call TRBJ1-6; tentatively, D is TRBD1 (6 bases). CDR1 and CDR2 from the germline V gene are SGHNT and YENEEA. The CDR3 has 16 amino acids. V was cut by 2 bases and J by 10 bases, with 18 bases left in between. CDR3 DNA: TGTGCCAGCAGCTTAAACGCACAGGGTTCGGTGTCACCCCTCCACTTT. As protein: CASSLNAQGSVSPLHF.

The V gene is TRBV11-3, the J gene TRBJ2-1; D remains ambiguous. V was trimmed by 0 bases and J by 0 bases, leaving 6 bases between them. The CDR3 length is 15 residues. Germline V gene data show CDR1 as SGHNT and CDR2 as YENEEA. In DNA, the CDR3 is TGTGCCAGCAGCTTAGAGGGCCGCTCCTACAATGAGCAGTTCTTC. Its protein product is CASSLEGRSYNEQFF.

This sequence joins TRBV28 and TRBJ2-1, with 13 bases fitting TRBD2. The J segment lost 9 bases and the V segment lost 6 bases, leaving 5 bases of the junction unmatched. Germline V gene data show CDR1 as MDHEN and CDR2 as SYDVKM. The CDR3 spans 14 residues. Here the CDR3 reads CASSPGLAGVEQFF. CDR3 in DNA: TGTGCCAGCAGCCCAGGACTAGCGGGAGTTGAGCAGTTCTTC.

CDR3: CASSPGSSGSGNEQFF. For the CDR3, the DNA is TGTGCCAGCAGCCCAGGGTCTAGCGGGAGTGGGAATGAGCAGTTCTTC. The V call is TRBV3-1 (or the pseudogene TRBV3-2), the J call TRBJ2-1; the match to TRBD2 covers 10 bases. The germline V gene encodes CDR1 LGHDT and CDR2 YNNKEL (reference sequence). The ends lost 4 bases at V and 7 bases at J; junction bases unmatched: 10. The CDR3 has 16 amino acids.

The CDR3 is CASSPSTGGGNYGYTF. DNA of the CDR3: TGCGCCAGCAGCCCCTCGACCGGTGGGGGGAACTATGGCTACACCTTC. The chain carries TRBV5-1 and TRBJ1-2; a weak D match, TRBD1 (5 bases). The CDR3 runs 16 residues. Germline V lookup: CDR1 SGHRS, CDR2 YFSETQ. Trimming took off 4 bases at V and 2 bases at J, with 18 bases between the two ends.

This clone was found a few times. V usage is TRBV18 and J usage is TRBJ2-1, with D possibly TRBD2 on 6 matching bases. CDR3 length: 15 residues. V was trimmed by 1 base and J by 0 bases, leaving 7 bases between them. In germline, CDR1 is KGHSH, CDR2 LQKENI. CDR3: CASSPQAGSYNEQFF. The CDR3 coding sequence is TGTGCCAGCTCACCACAAGCGGGCTCCTACAATGAGCAGTTCTTC. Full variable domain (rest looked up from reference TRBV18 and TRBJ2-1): NAGVMQNPRHLVRRRGQEARLRCSPMKGHSHVYWYRQLPEEGLKFMVYLQKENIIDESGMPKERFSAEFPKEGPSILRIQQVVRGDSAAYFCASSPQAGSYNEQFFGPGTRLTVL.

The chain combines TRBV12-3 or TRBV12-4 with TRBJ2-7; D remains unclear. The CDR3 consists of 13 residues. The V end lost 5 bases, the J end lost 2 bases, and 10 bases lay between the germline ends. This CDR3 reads CASSVTVAYEQYF. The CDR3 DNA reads TGTGCCAGCAGTGTCACAGTGGCCTACGAGCAGTACTTC.